This T cell receptor beta chain came from a study of T cell repertoires in cytomegalovirus infection. Overall study: Both CMV infection and a matching HLA type were indicated by public TCR beta signatures.

Broader study findings: Predominance within the ex vivo response was attributable to HLA-C-restricted CMV-specific TCR beta clonotypes.

TCRdb used MiXCR to reprocess the reads, holding one entry per CDR3 protein. The table lists 480,000 or so distinct CDR3 sequences, about 10% of them singletons. This clonotype turned up a few times. The target antigen is unknown. Trimming left V 0 bases short and J 2 bases short, with 10 bases between. The CDR3 spans 15 residues. Germline assignment: CDR1 SGHDT and CDR2 YYEEEE. V usage is TRBV5-6 and J usage is TRBJ2-3; D is uncertain. This receptor was obtained from a human donor in good health (CMV status not recorded). Some clones in this sample may be carry-over from other donors' samples. Sequenced material: PBMCs. For the CDR3, the DNA is TGTGCCAGCAGCTTGGCCCCGACTCCCACAGATACGCAGTATTTT. Amino acids: CASSLAPTPTDTQYF.